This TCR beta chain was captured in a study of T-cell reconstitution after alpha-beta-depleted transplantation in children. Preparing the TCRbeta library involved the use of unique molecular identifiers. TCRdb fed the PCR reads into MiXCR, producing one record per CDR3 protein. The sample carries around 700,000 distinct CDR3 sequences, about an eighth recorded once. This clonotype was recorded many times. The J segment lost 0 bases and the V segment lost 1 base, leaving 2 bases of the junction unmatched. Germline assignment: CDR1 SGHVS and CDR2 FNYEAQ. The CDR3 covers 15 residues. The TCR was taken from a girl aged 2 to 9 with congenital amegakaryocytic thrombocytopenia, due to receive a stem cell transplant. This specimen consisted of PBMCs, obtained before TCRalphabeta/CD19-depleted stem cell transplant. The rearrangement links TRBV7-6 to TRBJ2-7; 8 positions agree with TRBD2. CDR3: CASSLGLASSYEQYF. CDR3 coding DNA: TGTGCCAGCAGCTTAGGACTAGCGAGCTCCTACGAGCAGTACTTC.